A selection of T cell receptor beta chains follows, all from one sample in a study of vaccination effects on CD4 cells after COVID-19. The antigens for these receptors are not known. The repertoire was sequenced with immunoSEQ multiplex PCR; TCRdb's copy has only in-frame clones and lacks some. The sample yields 45,000 to 65,000 clones, around 85% seen once. The sample consisted of CD4+ T cells from PBMCs cultured with HCoV-229E spike peptides, taken before COVID-19 vaccination. All receptors come from a human donor who received a COVID-19 vaccine. CDR3s include the opening cysteine and the closing phenylalanine or tryptophan. The D gene is left open where the match is weak. Clone size is given for some rows only: seen once, a few or many times, or a class if the clone is expanded.

length | J | D | size | V | CDR3 | DNA
15 | TRBJ1-4 | TRBD1 | NA | TRBV6-5 | CASCSSTGLNEKLFF | TGTGCCAGCTGCTCATCGACAGGGTTAAATGAAAAACTGTTTTTT
15 | TRBJ2-3 | TRBD1 | NA | TRBV10-3 | CAISPGTGGTDTQYF | TGTGCCATCAGCCCCGGGACAGGGGGCACAGATACGCAGTATTTT
15 | TRBJ1-5 | TRBD1 | NA | TRBV6-5 | CASRRTQGVNQPQHF | TGTGCCAGCCGACGCACACAGGGGGTGAATCAGCCCCAGCATTTT
14 | TRBJ1-6 | NA | NA | TRBV5-1 | CASRESRYNSPLHF | TGCGCCAGCAGAGAGTCACGTTATAATTCACCCCTCCACTTT
14 | TRBJ1-4 | NA | NA | TRBV6-5 | CASSNGRINEKLFF | TGTGCCAGCAGTAACGGACGGATTAATGAAAAACTGTTTTTT
14 | TRBJ1-1 | TRBD1 | once | TRBV29-1 | CSVRDRGLMTEAFF | TGCAGCGTCCGGGACAGGGGGTTAATGACTGAAGCTTTCTTT
16 | TRBJ1-3 | NA | NA | TRBV9 | CASSVGLLDSGNTIYF | TGTGCCAGCAGCGTAGGGCTGTTGGACTCTGGAAACACCATATATTTT
15 | TRBJ1-1 | NA | NA | TRBV28 | CASSPYWGENTEAFF | TGTGCCAGCAGTCCCTATTGGGGGGAGAACACTGAAGCTTTCTTT
13 | TRBJ2-3 | NA | NA | TRBV7-9 | CASSLDGRHTQYF | TGTGCCAGCAGCTTAGATGGAAGACATACGCAGTATTTT
14 | TRBJ2-6 | NA | NA | TRBV5-1 | CASGSDSGANVLTF | TGCGCCAGCGGCAGCGACTCTGGGGCCAACGTCCTGACTTTC
15 | TRBJ2-1 | TRBD2 | once | TRBV5-5 | CASSLASGVYNEQFF | TGTGCCAGCAGCTTGGCTAGCGGGGTATACAATGAGCAGTTCTTC
12 | TRBJ1-2 | NA | NA | TRBV28 | CASSLTGGGYTF | TGTGCCAGCAGTCTAACTGGGGGAGGCTACACCTTC
14 | TRBJ2-3 | NA | NA | TRBV29-1 | CSVEEDREGDTQYF | TGCAGCGTTGAAGAGGACAGGGAGGGGGATACGCAGTATTTT
19 | TRBJ2-3 | TRBD2 | once | TRBV10-3 | CAISESTFKTSGVRDTQYF | TGTGCCATCAGTGAGTCGACTTTCAAGACTAGCGGGGTGAGGGATACGCAGTATTTT
19 | TRBJ2-2 | NA | once | TRBV4-2 | CASSQDILRLAANTGELFF | TGTGCCAGCAGCCAAGATATTCTCCGGCTAGCAGCGAACACCGGGGAGCTGTTTTTT
14 | TRBJ1-5 | NA | NA | TRBV3-1/TRBV3-2 | CASSQEPSNQPQHF | TGTGCCAGCAGCCAAGAACCGAGCAATCAGCCCCAGCATTTT
14 | TRBJ2-1 | NA | NA | TRBV10-3 | CATLDRTRNNEQFF | TGTGCCACCCTGGACAGAACAAGGAACAATGAGCAGTTCTTC
12 | TRBJ1-6 | NA | NA | TRBV6-6 | CASRGSNSPLHF | TGTGCCAGCAGAGGGAGTAATTCACCCCTCCACTTT
15 | TRBJ1-5 | NA | NA | TRBV3-1/TRBV3-2 | CASSPESGYSQPQHF | TGTGCCAGCAGCCCCGAATCAGGATACAGCCAGCCCCAGCATTTT
14 | TRBJ1-6 | NA | once | TRBV7-8 | CASSPLVGNSPLHF | TGTGCCAGCAGCCCCTTGGTGGGTAATTCACCCCTCCACTTT
13 | TRBJ1-6 | NA | few | TRBV3-1/TRBV3-2 | CASRRTGNSPLHF | TGTGCCAGCAGACGTACAGGGAATTCACCCCTCCACTTT
11 | TRBJ2-5 | NA | once | TRBV5-6 | CASSLQETQYF | TGTGCCAGCAGCTTGCAAGAGACCCAGTACTTC
15 | TRBJ1-5 | NA | NA | TRBV7-2 | CASSSDPFGNQPQHF | TGTGCCAGCAGCTCAGATCCTTTCGGCAATCAGCCCCAGCATTTT
16 | TRBJ2-3 | TRBD2 | NA | TRBV9 | CASSVGSGASTDTQYF | TGTGCCAGCAGCGTAGGTAGCGGGGCTAGCACAGATACGCAGTATTTT
15 | TRBJ2-1 | NA | NA | TRBV18 | CASSPSGFGYNEQFF | TGTGCCAGCTCACCATCGGGTTTTGGGTACAATGAGCAGTTCTTC
13 | TRBJ1-6 | NA | NA | TRBV6-5 | CASSYDRNSPLHF | TGTGCCAGCAGTTACGACAGGAATTCACCCCTCCACTTT
13 | TRBJ2-5 | NA | NA | TRBV5-1 | CASSFTWGETQYF | TGCGCCAGCAGCTTCACCTGGGGAGAGACCCAGTACTTC
11 | TRBJ2-5 | NA | NA | TRBV19 | CASSWGETQYF | TGTGCCAGTTCTTGGGGGGAGACCCAGTACTTC
14 | TRBJ2-2 | NA | NA | TRBV7-3 | CASSLMANTGELFF | TGTGCCAGCAGCTTAATGGCGAACACCGGGGAGCTGTTTTTT
16 | TRBJ2-3 | NA | NA | TRBV9 | CASSRNPRQATDTQYF | TGTGCCAGCAGCCGAAACCCAAGACAGGCCACAGATACGCAGTATTTT
16 | TRBJ2-1 | TRBD2 | NA | TRBV9 | CASSSGLAGDGNEQFF | TGTGCCAGCAGCTCGGGACTAGCGGGGGACGGTAATGAGCAGTTCTTC
12 | TRBJ2-5 | NA | NA | TRBV30 | CAWVHSGETQYF | TGTGCCTGGGTCCACTCCGGGGAGACCCAGTACTTC
13 | TRBJ1-2 | TRBD1 | NA | TRBV7-2 | CASSFDRGSGYTF | TGTGCCAGCAGCTTCGACAGGGGTAGTGGCTACACCTTC
17 | TRBJ2-5 | TRBD2 | NA | TRBV12-5 | CASGLGILAGDKETQYF | TGTGCTAGTGGTTTGGGGATTCTAGCGGGAGATAAAGAGACCCAGTACTTC
15 | TRBJ2-2 | NA | NA | TRBV5-1 | CASSFRAENTGELFF | TGCGCCAGCAGCTTTCGGGCAGAGAACACCGGGGAGCTGTTTTTT
13 | TRBJ1-1 | NA | NA | TRBV30 | CAWSRQATTEAFF | TGTGCCTGGAGTAGACAGGCGACCACTGAAGCTTTCTTT